This T cell receptor (beta chain) was obtained from a study of blood T cell repertoires in COVID-19. Study summary: There were acute and convalescent COVID-19 samples, and they came from the United States, Italy and Spain. Sources were T cells, B-cell-depleted T cells, or PBMCs; the material itself was cDNA or gDNA.

Per the authors' pipeline: Amplification of reference gene primers was used by the study to estimate nucleated cell counts. The repertoire was sequenced with immunoSEQ multiplex PCR; TCRdb's copy has only in-frame clones and lacks some. V, J and clone size are those of that table, while D and trimming were read from the DNA. The data hold about 140,000 clones, with roughly 84% observed a single time. For this clone: The identical CDR3 is also encoded by other nucleotide sequences in the sample.

This CDR3 has 13 residues. Looked up from germline, CDR1 is SNHLY and CDR2 is FYNNEI. V was clipped by 6 bases and J by 2 bases; unmatched bases: 2. V is TRBV2 and J is TRBJ1-1; 8 positions match TRBD1. Sequencing used peripheral blood. This TCR was recovered from a woman aged 55-75 years with acute or convalescent COVID-19. The CDR3 reads CASSQGANTEAFF. CDR3 sequence (DNA): TGTGCCAGCAGCCAGGGGGCAAACACTGAAGCTTTCTTT.